Each of the 23 T cell receptor beta chains below was sequenced from the same sample in a study of shared clonotypes between healthy human individuals. Clones were sequenced by immunoSEQ multiplex PCR, and TCRdb holds only the in-frame ones, with some missing. Of some 2.1 million clones in the sample, roughly 94% are singletons; the top ten hold 0.1% to 0.15%. Sequenced: naive CD4+ T cells sorted from blood. The subset here: CD45RA+ positively selected. These receptors all stem from a man between 18 and 35 years old in good health.

The rearrangement links TRBV10-1 to TRBJ1-6; possible D gene TRBD1, 5 bases. The CDR3 totals 14 residues. Trimming left V 5 bases short and J 9 bases short, with 14 bases between. Per germline, CDR1 WNHNN and CDR2 SYGVQD (reference sequence). For the CDR3, the DNA is TGCGCCAGCAGTCACTCGGGGGATGGTTCACCCCTCCACTTT. It is translated as CASSHSGDGSPLHF.

This clone was seen just once. The gene calls are TRBV6-5 and TRBJ1-1; possible D gene TRBD1, 6 bases. This CDR3 is 13 amino acids long. Trimming stripped 5 bases from V and 5 bases from J, with 12 bases between. The germline CDR1 and CDR2 sequences are MNHEY and SVGAGI. CDR3 in amino acids: CASSKTGWTEAFF. The CDR3 DNA sequence: TGTGCCAGCAGTAAGACAGGTTGGACTGAAGCTTTCTTT.

The V gene is TRBV6-5, the J gene TRBJ2-1, with TRBD2 matching over 12 bases. Germline V gene lookup returns CDR1 MNHEY and CDR2 SVGAGI. The CDR3 covers 15 residues. Trimming removed 5 bases from V and 6 bases from J; junction bases left unmatched: 5. The chain's CDR3 is CASSPGTSGSNEQFF. CDR3 in DNA: TGTGCCAGCAGTCCCGGGACTAGCGGGTCCAATGAGCAGTTCTTC.

The chain has TRBV18 and TRBJ2-3, with 12 bases fitting TRBD2. Per germline, CDR1 KGHSH and CDR2 LQKENI. CDR3 length equals 16 residues. Germline trimming cut 3 bases from V and 9 bases from J; bases unmatched to any gene: 10. The CDR3 reads CASSPVDSSGGATQYF. DNA of the CDR3: TGTGCCAGCTCACCGGTCGACTCTAGCGGGGGGGCGACGCAGTATTTT.

The chain recombines TRBV9 with TRBJ1-1; 7 nucleotides match TRBD1. V dropped 5 bases and J dropped 1; count of bases not matched to a gene: 2. Per germline, CDR1 SGDLS and CDR2 YYNGEE. The CDR3 has 13 amino acids. CDR3 bases: TGTGCCAGCAGAGGGACAGAGAACACTGAAGCTTTCTTT. Amino acid sequence: CASRGTENTEAFF.

This clone was recorded only once. The chain has TRBV18 and TRBJ1-2; the match to TRBD1 covers 7 bases. This CDR3 contains 14 residues. Trimming at V came to 5 bases and at J to 8 bases, leaving 11 bases not matched to a gene. Germline CDR1 reads KGHSH; CDR2 reads LQKENI. This CDR3 reads CASSSSDRAQGYTF. The CDR3 nucleotides are TGTGCCAGCTCATCATCTGACAGGGCGCAGGGCTACACCTTC.

J is TRBJ2-7 and V is TRBV27, with 8 nucleotides matching TRBD1. J lost 1 base, V lost 5 bases, and 4 bases had no gene match. The germline V gene has CDR1 MNHEY and CDR2 SMNVEV (reference sequence). The CDR3 contains 14 residues. CDR3 sequence: CASSGTGSSYEQYF. The CDR3 DNA is TGTGCCAGCAGTGGGACAGGATCTTCCTACGAGCAGTACTTC.

The chain carries TRBV2 and TRBJ2-7, with D perhaps matching TRBD1 (5 bases). CDR3 size: 15 residues. From germline, CDR1 is SNHLY and CDR2 FYNNEI. V lost 3 bases and J lost 5, with 17 bases in between. CDR3 sequence reads: CASSEFLRGEDEQYF. The CDR3 DNA reads as TGTGCCAGCAGTGAGTTCTTAAGGGGCGAGGACGAGCAGTACTTC.

This chain uses TRBV6-5 with TRBJ2-1, with 9 bases lining up with TRBD2. Unmatched junction bases numbered 0, after V lost 0 bases and J lost 0 bases. The CDR3 runs 16 residues. The germline V gene encodes CDR1 MNHEY and CDR2 SVGAGI. The CDR3 here is CASSYSGLASYNEQFF. CDR3 nucleotides: TGTGCCAGCAGTTACTCGGGACTAGCCTCCTACAATGAGCAGTTCTTC.

The chain is built from TRBV18 and TRBJ2-3; 8 nucleotides agree with TRBD2. The CDR3 totals 15 residues. Germline-derived CDR1 and CDR2 are KGHSH and LQKENI. Trimming at V came to 2 bases and at J to 4 bases, leaving 5 bases not matched to a gene. For the CDR3, the DNA is TGTGCCAGCTCACCAGGCGGGGGGACCCCAGATACGCAGTATTTT. Protein: CASSPGGGTPDTQYF. The variable domain in full, completed from reference TRBV18 and TRBJ2-3, reads NAGVMQNPRHLVRRRGQEARLRCSPMKGHSHVYWYRQLPEEGLKFMVYLQKENIIDESGMPKERFSAEFPKEGPSILRIQQVVRGDSAAYFCASSPGGGTPDTQYFGPGTRLTVL.

This clone was counted a single time. V and J are TRBV10-3 and TRBJ2-2; 10 bases line up with TRBD2. Germline assignment: CDR1 ENHRY and CDR2 SYGVKD. The CDR3 consists of 16 residues. J was trimmed by 3 bases and V by 4 bases; bases with no gene match: 5. The CDR3 sequence: CAISGNGLADTGELFF. In DNA form, the CDR3 reads TGTGCCATCAGTGGTAATGGACTAGCGGACACCGGGGAGCTGTTTTTT.

The CDR3 loop reads CASRQSGADTQYF. Here the CDR3 DNA reads TGTGCCAGCAGACAATCAGGGGCAGATACGCAGTATTTT. The chain joins TRBV5-5 to TRBJ2-3, with D perhaps matching TRBD1 (6 bases). The CDR3 extends over 13 amino acids. Trimming took off 5 bases at V and 4 bases at J, with 11 bases between the two ends. Germline values: CDR1 SGHKS, CDR2 YYEKEE (reference sequence).

This chain links TRBV6-5 with TRBJ2-1; possibly TRBD1 or TRBD2 for D (6 bases each). Trimming took 6 bases from V and 5 from J, leaving 17 bases between them. This CDR3 has 15 residues. The germline gives CDR1 MNHEY, CDR2 SVGAGI. The CDR3 sequence: CASSRGGNGNNEQFF. For the CDR3, the DNA is TGTGCCAGCAGCCGAGGGGGGAACGGAAACAATGAGCAGTTCTTC.

The chain uses TRBV9 and TRBJ2-7; possibly TRBD2 for D (6 bases). Germline loops: CDR1 SGDLS, CDR2 YYNGEE. The V gene lost 4 bases and the J gene lost 6 bases, with 14 bases spanning the gap. This CDR3 region has 13 residues. The CDR3 spells CASSLGGHGEQYF. Here the CDR3 DNA reads TGTGCCAGCAGCCTCGGGGGTCATGGCGAGCAGTACTTC. Using reference TRBV9 and TRBJ2-7 for the parts outside the CDR3, the full variable domain is DSGVTQTPKHLITATGQRVTLRCSPRSGDLSVYWYQQSLDQGLQFLIQYYNGEERAKGNILERFSAQQFPDLHSELNLSSLELGDSALYFCASSLGGHGEQYFGPGTRLTVT.

Notes on this clone: The sample contains more than one DNA sequence encoding this CDR3. The chain uses TRBV5-1 and TRBJ2-7; D is perhaps TRBD2 (6 bases). The CDR3 loop spans 14 amino acids. V was trimmed by 0 bases and J by 3 bases, leaving 10 bases between them. The germline CDR1 and CDR2 sequences are SGHRS and YFSETQ. The CDR3 DNA follows: TGCGCCAGCAGCTTGGGCGGTAGCGGCTACGAGCAGTACTTC. As protein: CASSLGGSGYEQYF.

This rearrangement joins TRBV19 to TRBJ1-2; TRBD1 matches at 7 bases. The CDR3 is 14 residues long. The germline CDR1 and CDR2 sequences are LNHDA and SQIVND (reference sequence). The ends lost 6 bases at V and 4 bases at J; junction bases unmatched: 8. The CDR3 spells CASRTGTDTYGYTF. CDR3 in DNA: TGTGCCAGTAGAACCGGGACAGACACCTATGGCTACACCTTC.

With respect to this clone: The sample contains more than one DNA sequence encoding this CDR3. In DNA form, the CDR3 reads TGTGCCAGCAGCCTGGGCGTTGGTGGGAACACCGGGGAGCTGTTTTTT. Protein product: CASSLGVGGNTGELFF. The chain employs TRBV5-4 and TRBJ2-2; D remains unclear. This CDR3 is built from 16 residues. V gave up 4 bases and J gave up 1 base, with 14 bases separating them. Per germline, CDR1 SGHNT and CDR2 YYREEE (reference sequence).

This chain links TRBV6-6 with TRBJ1-1, with D unclear. V was cut by 7 bases and J by 2 bases, with 14 bases left in between. The CDR3 has 14 residues. CDR1 is MNHNY, CDR2 SVGAGI, per germline (reference sequence). CDR3 amino acids: CASTKRSPNTEAFF. The CDR3 DNA follows: TGTGCCAGCACCAAAAGGTCGCCAAACACTGAAGCTTTCTTT.

The chain combines TRBV30 with TRBJ1-2, with TRBD1 matching 7 bases. CDR1 is GTSNPN, CDR2 SVGIG, per germline (reference sequence). The CDR3 loop spans 14 amino acids. V lost 8 bases, J lost 4 bases, and 13 bases stayed unmatched. CDR3 bases: TGTGCCGACAACAGGGGCCCTATGGGCTATGGCTACACCTTC. It codes for CADNRGPMGYGYTF.

V and J are TRBV7-9 and TRBJ1-2; 11 nucleotides agree with TRBD1. CDR1 is SEHNR and CDR2 is FQNEAQ in the germline V gene (reference sequence). J was trimmed by 4 bases and V by 3 bases; bases with no gene match: 4. The CDR3 has 15 amino acids. CDR3 sequence (DNA): TGTGCCAGCAGCTTTGGACAGGGGGCGGGCTATGGCTACACCTTC. Translated, it gives CASSFGQGAGYGYTF.

The chain employs TRBV5-4 and TRBJ2-7; TRBD1 agrees at 7 bases. Germline V gene lookup returns CDR1 SGHNT and CDR2 YYREEE (reference sequence). The trim removed 2 bases at V and 0 bases at J, leaving 8 bases unmatched. The CDR3 is made up of 16 amino acids. CDR3 protein: CASSFPGQSVSYEQYF. The CDR3 bases are TGTGCCAGCAGCTTCCCGGGACAGTCGGTCTCCTACGAGCAGTACTTC. Complete variable domain (other parts from reference TRBV5-4 and TRBJ2-7): ETGVTQSPTHLIKTRGQQVTLRCSSQSGHNTVSWYQQALGQGPQFIFQYYREEENGRGNFPPRFSGLQFPNYSSELNVNALELDDSALYLCASSFPGQSVSYEQYFGPGTRLTVT.

CDR3 residues: CASSEGLSLSPLHEQYF. The DNA for the CDR3 is TGTGCCAGCAGTGAAGGGCTTTCCCTCTCCCCCTTACATGAGCAGTACTTC. The chain links TRBV6-1 to TRBJ2-7; D unclear. Germline V lookup: CDR1 MNHNS, CDR2 SASEGT. Trimming left V 1 base short and J 7 bases short, with 23 bases between. The CDR3 has 17 residues.

The chain couples TRBV28 to TRBJ2-3; 11 bases match TRBD2. CDR3 size: 17 residues. The germline gives CDR1 MDHEN, CDR2 SYDVKM. J gave up 0 bases and V 1 base, and 3 bases lay outside the gene matches. Here the CDR3 DNA reads TGTGCCAGCAGTTTATATGCTAGCGGGAGGAGCACAGATACGCAGTATTTT. Residues: CASSLYASGRSTDTQYF.